This T cell receptor beta chain was observed in a study of T cells after yellow fever vaccination. Regarding the study as a whole: Post-booster repertoires contained most primary-vaccination clones again (roughly 96% CD4, about 90% CD8).

TCRdb recomputed calls from the 5' RACE reads with MiXCR, one row per CDR3 protein. The table includes a few hundred thousand distinct CDR3 sequences, about 10% detected once. This clonotype was counted ten times or more. Antigen unknown. The receptor was isolated from a young man who received the YFV17D yellow fever vaccine. This material consisted of CD4+ T cells sorted from PBMCs, taken 5 days after the yellow fever booster vaccination.

The CDR3: CASSQKAGLYEQYF. CDR3 bases: TGCGCCAGCAGCCAGAAGGCAGGATTATACGAGCAGTACTTC. The chain combines TRBV5-1 with TRBJ2-7; no firm D call. In germline, CDR1 is SGHRS, CDR2 YFSETQ. The CDR3 consists of 14 residues. The germline V and J ends were trimmed by 4 bases and 4 bases, with 15 bases remaining between them.